This TCR beta chain was captured by sequencing in a study of response to subunit inactivated influenza vaccine. V was pared by 0 bases and J by 7 bases, with 12 bases between. The CDR3 totals 14 residues. TCRdb itself ran the RT-PCR reads through MiXCR, one entry per CDR3 protein. This table holds almost 250,000 distinct CDR3 sequences, 12% found once. This TCR came from a man aged 50 to 59 who received an inactivated influenza vaccine. This specimen was non-naive T cells sorted from PBMCs, taken less than 15 days before vaccination. The chain employs TRBV12-3 or TRBV12-4 and TRBJ1-1; D is unclear. The CDR3 region is CASSLASWVSEAFF. For the CDR3, the DNA is TGTGCCAGCAGTTTAGCGTCCTGGGTGAGTGAAGCTTTCTTT.